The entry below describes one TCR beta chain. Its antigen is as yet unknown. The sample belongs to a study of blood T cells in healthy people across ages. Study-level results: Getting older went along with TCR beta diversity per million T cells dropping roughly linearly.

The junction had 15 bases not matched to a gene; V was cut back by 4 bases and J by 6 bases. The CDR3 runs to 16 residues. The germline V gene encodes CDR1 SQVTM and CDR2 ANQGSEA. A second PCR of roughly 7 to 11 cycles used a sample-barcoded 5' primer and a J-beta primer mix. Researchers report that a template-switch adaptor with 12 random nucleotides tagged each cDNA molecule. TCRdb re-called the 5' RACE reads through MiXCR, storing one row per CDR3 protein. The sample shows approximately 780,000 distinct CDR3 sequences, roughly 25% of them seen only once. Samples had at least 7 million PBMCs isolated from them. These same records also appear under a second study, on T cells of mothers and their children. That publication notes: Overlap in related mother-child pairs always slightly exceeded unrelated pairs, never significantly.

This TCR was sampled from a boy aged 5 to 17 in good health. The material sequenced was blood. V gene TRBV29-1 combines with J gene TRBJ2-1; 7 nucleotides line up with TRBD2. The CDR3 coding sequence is TGCAGCGTTGGGGGTGCGATTACGACTAGCACCAATGAGCAGTTCTTC. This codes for CSVGGAITTSTNEQFF.